A selection of T cell receptor beta chains follows, all from one sample in a study of cytomegalovirus exposure and HLA in healthy donors. Here immunoSEQ multiplex PCR was the method, and the copy in TCRdb shows in-frame clones only, minus some. The table lists more than 95,000 clones, 8% to 10% of them singletons. Sequenced: PBMCs. These receptors were taken from a man aged 25 to 40 in good health and CMV-seronegative. CDR3s include the opening cysteine and the closing phenylalanine or tryptophan. The order of the fields is V gene, clone size, J gene, D gene, CDR3 protein, CDR3 DNA. D genes are given only for firm matches. Size values are once, few and many counts, or a class for expanded clones, and some rows have none.

>TRBV4-1|few|TRBJ1-4|NA
CASSQVEGPNEKLFF
TGCGCCAGCAGCCAAGTTGAGGGCCCTAATGAAAAACTGTTTTTT
>TRBV7-6|NA|TRBJ2-2|NA
CASSLVATGNTGELFF
TGTGCCAGCAGCTTAGTGGCGACGGGGAACACCGGGGAGCTGTTTTTT
>TRBV5-4|few|TRBJ1-2|NA
CASSLSGLSYGYTF
TGTGCCAGCAGCTTGTCAGGACTTAGCTATGGCTACACCTTC
>TRBV5-1|few|TRBJ2-2|TRBD2
CASRTLGTSASGELFF
TGCGCCAGCAGGACCCTTGGGACTAGCGCGAGCGGGGAGCTGTTTTTT
>TRBV19|NA|TRBJ2-3|TRBD2
CASSDPGTSGRSTDTQYF
TGTGCCAGTAGTGACCCCGGGACTAGCGGACGAAGCACAGATACGCAGTATTTT
>TRBV6-5|once|TRBJ2-7|NA
CASSIQGNSYEQYF
TGTGCCAGCAGCATTCAGGGGAACTCCTACGAGCAGTACTTC
>TRBV21-1|few|TRBJ2-2|NA
CASSEDREGTGELFF
TGTGCCAGCAGCGAGGACAGGGAGGGCACCGGGGAGCTGTTTTTT
>TRBV7-9|NA|TRBJ2-2|TRBD1
CASSVTGATGELFF
TGTGCCAGCAGCGTGACAGGGGCCACCGGGGAGCTGTTTTTT
>TRBV6-1|NA|TRBJ2-7|NA
CASSGRREWDEQYF
TGTGCCAGCAGTGGTCGACGGGAGTGGGACGAGCAGTACTTC
>TRBV7-8|NA|TRBJ2-4|TRBD2
CASSPVGRGGTIQYF
TGTGCCAGCAGCCCAGTGGGGCGGGGGGGCACTATTCAGTACTTC
>TRBV5-1|NA|TRBJ2-7|TRBD1
CASSFEQGVHEQYF
TGCGCCAGCAGCTTCGAACAGGGGGTACACGAGCAGTACTTC
>TRBV29-1|NA|TRBJ2-5|TRBD1
CSVERRGTGIETQYF
TGCAGCGTTGAAAGACGAGGGACAGGGATCGAGACCCAGTACTTC
>TRBV10-2|NA|TRBJ2-5|NA
CASSETGKWETQYF
TGCGCCAGCAGTGAAACAGGGAAATGGGAGACCCAGTACTTC
>TRBV4-1|NA|TRBJ1-4|NA
CASSQRQADEKLFF
TGCGCCAGCAGCCAAAGACAAGCGGATGAAAAACTGTTTTTT
>TRBV6-1|NA|TRBJ1-1|NA
CASSGSGQNTEAFF
TGTGCCAGCAGTGGCTCCGGACAGAACACTGAAGCTTTCTTT
>TRBV6-1|few|TRBJ1-2|NA
CASSTGIRDYGYTF
TGTGCCAGCAGTACAGGCATTCGCGACTATGGCTACACCTTC
>TRBV6-6|few|TRBJ2-7|NA
CASSYSAYYEQYF
TGTGCCAGCAGTTACTCGGCTTACTACGAGCAGTACTTC
>TRBV6-1|NA|TRBJ2-7|TRBD1
CASSVTGAYEQYF
TGTGCCAGCAGCGTGACAGGGGCCTACGAGCAGTACTTC
>TRBV6-6|NA|TRBJ1-2|TRBD1
CASSLSDRGLYGYTF
TGTGCCAGCAGCCTATCGGACAGGGGGCTGTATGGCTACACCTTC
>TRBV4-1|few|TRBJ1-6|TRBD1
CASSLYRDRGSNSPLHF
TGCGCCAGCAGCCTTTACCGGGACAGGGGAAGCAATTCACCCCTCCACTTT
>TRBV5-1|few|TRBJ2-1|TRBD2
CASSRTSGRAYNEQFF
TGCGCCAGCAGCCGTACCAGCGGGAGGGCCTACAATGAGCAGTTCTTC
>TRBV28|NA|TRBJ1-6|NA
CASRNSSPLHF
TGTGCCAGCAGAAACAGCTCACCCCTCCACTTT
>TRBV30|NA|TRBJ1-4|NA
CAWSVGQEKLFF
TGTGCCTGGAGTGTAGGACAGGAAAAACTGTTTTTT
>TRBV11-2|few|TRBJ2-1|NA
CASSLRGSSEQFF
TGTGCCAGCAGCTTACGAGGATCCAGTGAGCAGTTCTTC
>TRBV6-1|NA|TRBJ2-7|TRBD1
CASSEGWTGNSYEQYF
TGTGCCAGCAGTGAAGGTTGGACAGGAAATTCCTACGAGCAGTACTTC
>TRBV2|NA|TRBJ1-5|NA
CASGTGRDQPQHF
TGTGCCAGCGGCACAGGGAGGGATCAGCCCCAGCATTTT
>TRBV10-2|NA|TRBJ1-5|TRBD1
CASSDRVGQPQHF
TGCGCCAGCAGCGACAGGGTTGGACAGCCCCAGCATTTT
>TRBV14|NA|TRBJ2-1|TRBD2
CASSQFPSGTLKGEQFF
TGTGCCAGCAGCCAATTCCCTAGCGGGACCCTTAAGGGCGAGCAGTTCTTC
>TRBV5-6|few|TRBJ1-4|TRBD1
CASSFRGPNEKLFF
TGTGCCAGCAGCTTCAGGGGGCCTAATGAAAAACTGTTTTTT
>TRBV28|few|TRBJ2-3|NA
CASSFGSTSTDTQYF
TGTGCCAGCAGTTTCGGGAGTACTAGCACAGATACGCAGTATTTT
>TRBV2|few|TRBJ1-6|NA
CASSFGGRDSPLHF
TGTGCCAGCAGTTTCGGGGGGCGAGATTCACCCCTCCACTTT
>TRBV5-6|NA|TRBJ2-1|NA
CASKDSSSYNEQFF
TGTGCCAGCAAAGACTCTAGCTCCTACAATGAGCAGTTCTTC
>TRBV7-8|few|TRBJ2-3|TRBD2
CASSLLGGLAGTDTQYF
TGTGCCAGCAGTCTACTAGGCGGACTAGCGGGCACAGATACGCAGTATTTT
>TRBV29-1|NA|TRBJ1-1|NA
CGVRENTEAFF
TGCGGGGTACGGGAGAACACTGAAGCTTTCTTT
>TRBV5-1|few|TRBJ1-2|NA
CASSSQTTGNGYTF
TGCGCCAGCAGCTCACAAACGACAGGCAATGGCTACACCTTC
>TRBV7-6|NA|TRBJ2-7|TRBD2
CASSLASGSGYEQYF
TGTGCCAGCAGCTTAGCTAGCGGGAGTGGGTACGAGCAGTACTTC
>TRBV5-6|few|TRBJ2-7|NA
CASSLGDRPTYEQYF
TGTGCCAGCAGCTTGGGCGACAGGCCGACCTACGAGCAGTACTTC
>TRBV27|NA|TRBJ2-5|TRBD2
CASSSYNLKTGTNQETQYF
TGTGCCAGCAGTTCGTATAATCTAAAAACCGGGACTAACCAAGAGACCCAGTACTTC
>TRBV4-3|few|TRBJ1-2|NA
CASSQAPGQGRGSYTF
TGCGCCAGCAGCCAGGCACCGGGGCAGGGGCGTGGTAGCTACACCTTC
>TRBV25-1|few|TRBJ2-1|TRBD2
CASSESPAGGIYNEQFF
TGTGCCAGCAGTGAATCTCCAGCGGGAGGGATCTACAATGAGCAGTTCTTC
>TRBV5-1|few|TRBJ2-2|TRBD1
CASREGGLSTGELFF
TGCGCCAGCAGGGAAGGGGGCTTAAGCACCGGGGAGCTGTTTTTT
>TRBV27|NA|TRBJ2-2|TRBD2
CASSLKPSGGANTGELFF
TGTGCCAGCAGTTTAAAGCCTAGCGGGGGCGCGAACACCGGGGAGCTGTTTTTT
>TRBV6-5|few|TRBJ2-7|TRBD1
CASSYSIGTGAYEQYF
TGTGCCAGCAGTTACTCAATCGGGACAGGGGCCTACGAGCAGTACTTC
>TRBV7-8|few|TRBJ2-1|NA
CASSLGEFEQFF
TGTGCCAGCAGCTTAGGAGAGTTTGAGCAGTTCTTC
>TRBV6-5|NA|TRBJ2-7|TRBD1
CASRLGQSYEQYF
TGTGCCAGCAGACTGGGACAGAGCTACGAGCAGTACTTC